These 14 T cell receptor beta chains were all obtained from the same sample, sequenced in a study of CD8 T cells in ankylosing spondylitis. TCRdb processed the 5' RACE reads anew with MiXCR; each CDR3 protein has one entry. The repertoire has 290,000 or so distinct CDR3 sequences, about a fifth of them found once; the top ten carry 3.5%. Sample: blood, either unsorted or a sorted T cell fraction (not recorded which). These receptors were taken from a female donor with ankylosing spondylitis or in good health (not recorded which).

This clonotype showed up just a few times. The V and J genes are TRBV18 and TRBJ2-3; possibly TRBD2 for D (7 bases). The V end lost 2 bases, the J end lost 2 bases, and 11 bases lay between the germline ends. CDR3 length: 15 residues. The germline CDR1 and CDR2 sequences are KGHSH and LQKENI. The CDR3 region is CASSPKRGHTDTQYF. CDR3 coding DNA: TGTGCCAGCTCACCAAAGCGGGGACACACAGATACGCAGTATTTT.

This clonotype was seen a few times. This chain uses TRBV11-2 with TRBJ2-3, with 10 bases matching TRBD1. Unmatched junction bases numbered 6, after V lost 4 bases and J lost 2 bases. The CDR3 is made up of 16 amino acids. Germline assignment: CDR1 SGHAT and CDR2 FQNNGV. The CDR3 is CASSYTGTGDTDTQYF. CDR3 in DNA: TGTGCCAGCAGCTACACCGGGACAGGGGACACAGATACGCAGTATTTT.

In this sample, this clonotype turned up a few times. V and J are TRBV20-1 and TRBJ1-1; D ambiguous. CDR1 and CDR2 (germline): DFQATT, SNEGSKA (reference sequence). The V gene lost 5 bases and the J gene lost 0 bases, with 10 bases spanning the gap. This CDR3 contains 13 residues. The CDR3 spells CSAPRGLNTEAFF. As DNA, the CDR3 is TGCAGTGCTCCCCGCGGCCTGAACACTGAAGCTTTCTTT.

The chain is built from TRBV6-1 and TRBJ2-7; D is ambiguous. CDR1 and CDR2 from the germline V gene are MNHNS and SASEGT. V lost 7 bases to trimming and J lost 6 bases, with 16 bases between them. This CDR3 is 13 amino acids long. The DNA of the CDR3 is TGTGCCAGCACTGGGGATTCCGGTCGCGAGCAGTACTTC. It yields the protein CASTGDSGREQYF.

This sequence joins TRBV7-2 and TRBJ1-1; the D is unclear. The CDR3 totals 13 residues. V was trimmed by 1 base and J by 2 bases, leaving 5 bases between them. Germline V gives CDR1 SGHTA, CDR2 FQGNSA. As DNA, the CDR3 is TGTGCCAGCAGCTTAGAGTACAACACTGAAGCTTTCTTT. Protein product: CASSLEYNTEAFF.

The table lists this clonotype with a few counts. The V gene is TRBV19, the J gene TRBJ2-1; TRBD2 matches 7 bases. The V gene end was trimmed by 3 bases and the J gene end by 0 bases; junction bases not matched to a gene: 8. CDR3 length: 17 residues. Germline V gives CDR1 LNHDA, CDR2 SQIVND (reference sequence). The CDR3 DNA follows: TGTGCCAGTAGTATCGGGACTACTCCCAGCTCCTACAATGAGCAGTTCTTC. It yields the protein CASSIGTTPSSYNEQFF.

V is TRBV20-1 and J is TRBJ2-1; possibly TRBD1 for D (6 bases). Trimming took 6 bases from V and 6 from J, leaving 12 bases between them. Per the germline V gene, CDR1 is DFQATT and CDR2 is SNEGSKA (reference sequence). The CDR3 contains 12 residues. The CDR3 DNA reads TGCAGTGCGACAAAACAGGGCAATGAGCAGTTCTTC. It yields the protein CSATKQGNEQFF.

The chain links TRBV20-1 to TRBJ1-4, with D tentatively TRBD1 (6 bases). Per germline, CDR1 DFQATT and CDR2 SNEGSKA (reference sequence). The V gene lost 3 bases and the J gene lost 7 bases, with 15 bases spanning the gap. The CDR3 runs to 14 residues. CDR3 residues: CSASFQGRTEKLFF. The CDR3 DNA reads TGCAGTGCTAGTTTTCAGGGGCGAACTGAAAAACTGTTTTTT.

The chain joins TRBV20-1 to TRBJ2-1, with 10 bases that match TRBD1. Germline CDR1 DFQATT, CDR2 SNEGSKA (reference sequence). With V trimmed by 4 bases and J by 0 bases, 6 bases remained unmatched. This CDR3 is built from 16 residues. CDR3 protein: CSANDRGRHSYNEQFF. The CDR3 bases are TGCAGTGCTAATGACAGGGGGCGACACTCCTACAATGAGCAGTTCTTC.

CDR3 DNA sequence: TGCAGCGTTGTGGGCAGGAACACTGAAGCTTTCTTT. Protein product: CSVVGRNTEAFF. The chain is built from TRBV29-1 and TRBJ1-1, with D uncertain. Germline CDR1 is SQVTM and CDR2 is ANQGSEA. V lost 4 bases and J 1 base, leaving 7 bases between the germline ends. The CDR3 has 12 residues.

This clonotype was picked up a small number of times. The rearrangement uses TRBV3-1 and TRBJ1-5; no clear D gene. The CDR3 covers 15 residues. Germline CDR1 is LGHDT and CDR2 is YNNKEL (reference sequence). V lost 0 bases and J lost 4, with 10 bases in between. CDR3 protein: CASSQDAAGNQPQHF. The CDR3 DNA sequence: TGTGCCAGCAGCCAAGATGCGGCAGGTAATCAGCCCCAGCATTTT.

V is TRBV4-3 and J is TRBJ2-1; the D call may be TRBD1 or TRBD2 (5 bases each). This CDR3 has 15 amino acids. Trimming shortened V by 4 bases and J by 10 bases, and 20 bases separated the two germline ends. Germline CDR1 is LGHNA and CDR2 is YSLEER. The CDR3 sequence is CASSPDERSRGEQFF. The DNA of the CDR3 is TGCGCCAGCAGCCCCGACGAGCGGTCTAGGGGCGAGCAGTTCTTC.

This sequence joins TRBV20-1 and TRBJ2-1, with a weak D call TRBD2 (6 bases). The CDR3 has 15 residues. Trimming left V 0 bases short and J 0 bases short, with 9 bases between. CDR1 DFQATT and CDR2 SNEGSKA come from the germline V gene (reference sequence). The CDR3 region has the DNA TGCAGTGCTAGAGAGGAGGGCCCCTCCTACAATGAGCAGTTCTTC. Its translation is CSAREEGPSYNEQFF.

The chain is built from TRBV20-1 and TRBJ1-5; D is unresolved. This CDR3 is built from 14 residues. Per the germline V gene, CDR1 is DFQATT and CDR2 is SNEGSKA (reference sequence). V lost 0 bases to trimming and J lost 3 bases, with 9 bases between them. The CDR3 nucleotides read TGCAGTGCTAGAGATCTGGAGTTCAATCAGCCCCAGCATTTT. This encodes CSARDLEFNQPQHF.